The 21 T cell receptor beta chains given below trace back to one sample, sequenced in a study of blood T cells in healthy people across ages. Sample-barcoded 5' priming and a J-beta primer mix drove a second PCR of roughly 7 to 11 cycles. TCRdb re-analysed the 5' RACE reads in MiXCR, keeping a single row per CDR3 protein. This repertoire shows fewer than 1,200,000 distinct CDR3 sequences, 20% to 25% found once; its top ten account for less than 0.85%. This same sample was also taken into another study, of T cells of mothers and their children.

Source material: blood. Every receptor here comes from a girl under 10 years old in good health.

This clonotype occurred a few times. V gene TRBV4-1 combines with J gene TRBJ2-1, with 8 bases identical to TRBD2. V lost 3 bases, J lost 7 bases, and 17 bases stayed unmatched. Germline CDR1 MGHRA, CDR2 YSYEKL. The CDR3 has 18 residues. The CDR3 spells CASSQNLPGLDYGNEQFF. The CDR3 bases are TGCGCCAGCAGCCAGAATTTACCGGGACTAGACTATGGGAATGAGCAGTTCTTC.

This rearrangement joins TRBV10-3 to TRBJ2-1; D is perhaps TRBD2 (7 bases). Trimming left V 6 bases short and J 5 bases short, with 14 bases between. The CDR3 length is 14 residues. Germline CDR1 reads ENHRY; CDR2 reads SYGVKD. CDR3 sequence (DNA): TGTGCCATCAGGGGGGCTAGCGGAGACAATGAGCAGTTCTTC. Translation gives CAIRGASGDNEQFF.

This clonotype was observed a few times. The chain carries TRBV3-1 and TRBJ2-5; a possible D gene is TRBD2 (5 bases). Germline CDR1 LGHDT, CDR2 YNNKEL (reference sequence). The CDR3 has 15 residues. V lost 3 bases and J 2 bases, leaving 13 bases between the germline ends. The CDR3 here is CASSQVRRGQETQYF. Here the CDR3 DNA reads TGTGCCAGCAGCCAGGTCCGTCGGGGTCAAGAGACCCAGTACTTC.

This clonotype was observed a few times. The junction departs from germline at one end; a sequencing error may be responsible. J is TRBJ1-2 and V is TRBV15; D is undetermined. CDR1 and CDR2 (germline): LNHNV, YYDKDF (reference sequence). CDR3 size: 14 residues. The CDR3 loop reads CATSREGQAKGYTF. The CDR3 bases are TGTGCCACTAGCAGAGAAGGGCAGGCAAAGGGCTACACCTTC.

This clonotype came up a few times. V usage is TRBV5-6 and J usage is TRBJ2-1; D is unresolved. This CDR3 has 16 amino acids. Germline CDR1 is SGHDT and CDR2 is YYEEEE. Trimming stripped 2 bases from V and 1 base from J, with 13 bases between. Here the CDR3 reads CASSFLGTVSYNEQFF. In DNA, the CDR3 is TGTGCCAGCAGCTTTTTAGGCACGGTATCCTACAATGAGCAGTTCTTC.

V gene TRBV20-1 combines with J gene TRBJ2-3; TRBD1 agrees at 7 bases. Trimming at V came to 3 bases and at J to 5 bases, leaving 5 bases not matched to a gene. The CDR3 sequence is 13 residues long. CDR1 DFQATT and CDR2 SNEGSKA come from the germline V gene (reference sequence). CDR3 loop: CSASEGARDTQYF. The CDR3 DNA reads TGCAGTGCTAGTGAGGGGGCTAGAGATACGCAGTATTTT.

This clonotype was observed a handful of times. This chain links TRBV6-2 or TRBV6-3 with TRBJ1-2, with D tentatively TRBD1 (5 bases). The CDR3 is made up of 14 amino acids. CDR1 and CDR2 (germline): MNHEY, SVGEGT. Between the trimmed V and J ends, which lost 4 bases and 7 bases, there was a span of 16 bases. The CDR3 coding sequence is TGTGCCAGCAGTTCGCTCTCGGGGGTTACTGGCTACACCTTC. As protein: CASSSLSGVTGYTF.

V and J are TRBV20-1 and TRBJ2-4, with D unresolved. Trimming removed 1 base from V and 4 bases from J, with 11 bases in between. Per the germline V gene, CDR1 is DFQATT and CDR2 is SNEGSKA (reference sequence). The length of the CDR3 is 14 residues. CDR3 nucleotides: TGCAGTGCTAGAGGGGCGTATACTAAAAACATTCAGTACTTC. Translated, it gives CSARGAYTKNIQYF.

The table lists this clonotype with a count of one. The V and J genes are TRBV6-5 and TRBJ2-1; 10 bases are shared with TRBD1. The ends lost 5 bases at V and 1 base at J; junction bases unmatched: 5. Germline loops: CDR1 MNHEY, CDR2 SVGAGI. There are 16 residues in the CDR3. The CDR3, as DNA: TGTGCCAGCAGTGGACAGGGGGAGGGGTCCTACAATGAGCAGTTCTTC. It yields the protein CASSGQGEGSYNEQFF.

This clonotype has just a few counts. The chain links TRBV10-3 to TRBJ2-3; D may be TRBD1 (6 bases). Germline assignment: CDR1 ENHRY and CDR2 SYGVKD. Trimming cost V 4 bases and J 2 bases, with 13 bases left between them. The CDR3 is made up of 15 amino acids. CDR3 loop: CAISGTGLATDTQYF. The DNA of the CDR3 is TGTGCCATCAGTGGTACAGGGTTGGCCACAGATACGCAGTATTTT.

This clonotype came up a few times. The V call is TRBV20-1, the J call TRBJ2-7; 7 nucleotides line up with TRBD2. Per the germline V gene, CDR1 is DFQATT and CDR2 is SNEGSKA (reference sequence). Losses at the gene ends were 4 bases for V and 5 bases for J; bases not matched to a gene: 11. The CDR3 contains 14 residues. The CDR3 protein is CSAIGSAGVHEQYF. The CDR3 bases are TGCAGTGCTATTGGGAGCGCGGGAGTACACGAGCAGTACTTC.

J is TRBJ2-7 and V is TRBV7-2; the match to TRBD1 covers 9 bases. V lost 4 bases and J lost 5; bases outside the gene matches: 6. CDR1 SGHTA and CDR2 FQGNSA come from the germline V gene. The CDR3 covers 14 residues. The CDR3 spells CASSSGQGFDEQYF. The CDR3 DNA reads as TGTGCCAGCAGCTCGGGACAGGGTTTCGACGAGCAGTACTTC.

The chain recombines TRBV3-1 with TRBJ2-5, with D possibly being TRBD1 (6 bases). There are 14 residues in the CDR3. V lost 4 bases, J lost 1 base, and 10 bases lay in between. CDR1 is LGHDT and CDR2 is YNNKEL in the germline V gene (reference sequence). In nucleotides, the CDR3 is TGTGCCAGCAGCCGGGACACAGGCCAAGAGACCCAGTACTTC. It codes for CASSRDTGQETQYF.

A few counts support this clonotype. This rearrangement joins TRBV19 to TRBJ1-2; 8 nucleotides line up with TRBD1. The J segment lost 3 bases and the V segment lost 7 bases, leaving 7 bases of the junction unmatched. CDR1 is LNHDA and CDR2 is SQIVND in the germline V gene (reference sequence). The CDR3 length is 14 residues. CDR3 DNA sequence: TGTGCCAGTAATCCGGGACAGGTCTACTATGGCTACACCTTC. Translating it yields CASNPGQVYYGYTF.

This sequence joins TRBV7-9 and TRBJ2-1; possibly TRBD2 for D (5 bases). V was clipped by 0 bases and J by 8 bases, with 11 bases between them. This CDR3 has 14 amino acids. Germline V gives CDR1 SEHNR, CDR2 FQNEAQ (reference sequence). CDR3 sequence (DNA): TGTGCCAGCAGCTTAGCGTCTGCGAGGGATGAGCAGTTCTTC. This translates into CASSLASARDEQFF.

This clonotype has a handful of counts. The rearrangement links TRBV7-2 to TRBJ2-5, with D possibly being TRBD1 or TRBD2 (5 bases each). This CDR3 spans 16 amino acids. V was trimmed by 1 base and J by 11 bases, leaving 23 bases between them. Germline CDR1 is SGHTA and CDR2 is FQGNSA. The CDR3 bases are TGTGCCAGCAGCTTAGTTGGTCCTGGGACCCCCTCAGAGCAGTACTTC. Translating it yields CASSLVGPGTPSEQYF.

This clonotype was seen only a few times. The CDR3 DNA sequence: TGTGCCAGCACAATCTCACTTCAGGGAGAAGAGACCCAGTACTTC. It translates to CASTISLQGEETQYF. The V and J genes are TRBV7-2 and TRBJ2-5; D is tentatively TRBD1 or TRBD2 (5 bases each). Per the germline V gene, CDR1 is SGHTA and CDR2 is FQGNSA. V lost 7 bases, J lost 3 bases, and 18 bases lay in between. The CDR3 has 15 amino acids.

This clonotype has just a few counts. The chain carries TRBV5-1 and TRBJ2-5; 8 nucleotides align to TRBD1. The CDR3 is made up of 16 amino acids. CDR1 is SGHRS, CDR2 YFSETQ, per germline. V lost 0 bases, J lost 2 bases, and 6 bases stayed unmatched. The CDR3 DNA is TGCGCCAGCAGCTTGGGATCGACAGGGGCACAAGAGACCCAGTACTTC. This sequence encodes CASSLGSTGAQETQYF.

There are a few counts of this clonotype. The junction and the germline gene differ at one end; a read error may be behind it. V is TRBV2 and J is TRBJ2-5; 11 nucleotides line up with TRBD2. Germline assignment: CDR1 SNHLY and CDR2 FYNNEI. This CDR3 has 13 amino acids. The DNA for the CDR3 is TGTGCCAGCAGTGAATCCCTAGCGGGGGGTCGGTTCTTC. It codes for CASSESLAGGRFF.

A few counts support this clonotype. V is TRBV5-1 and J is TRBJ1-1; D not certain. Per the germline V gene, CDR1 is SGHRS and CDR2 is YFSETQ. V lost 0 bases, J lost 1 base, and 13 bases lay in between. This CDR3 has 16 amino acids. CDR3 amino acids: CASSLVGGIGNTEAFF. Here the CDR3 DNA reads TGCGCCAGCAGCTTGGTTGGCGGGATCGGGAACACTGAAGCTTTCTTT.

This chain links TRBV7-2 with TRBJ2-3; D not certain. V was trimmed by 2 bases and J by 2 bases, leaving 11 bases between them. Germline lookup yields CDR1 SGHTA and CDR2 FQGNSA. The CDR3 consists of 15 residues. The CDR3 DNA reads TGTGCCAGCAGCTTACTACAGACTTTCACAGATACGCAGTATTTT. This codes for CASSLLQTFTDTQYF.